This TCR beta chain appears in the sequencing data of a study of T cells after yellow fever vaccination. On the study more broadly: Preparation used SMART-Seq v4 Ultra Low Input for the low-cell-number fractions.

The V and J ends lost 0 bases and 3 bases respectively, with 11 bases between them. Looked up from germline, CDR1 is LGHNA and CDR2 is YSLEER. CDR3 size: 16 residues. Using its own MiXCR run on the 5' RACE reads, TCRdb lists one record per CDR3 protein. This sample carries some 220,000 distinct CDR3 sequences, roughly 3.3% of them seen once, and the ten largest clones take roughly 3.2%. Sequencing used CD4+ T cells sorted from PBMCs, obtained 10 days after the yellow fever booster vaccination. The sequence came from a man aged 18 to 29 who received the YFV17D yellow fever vaccine. V usage is TRBV4-3 and J usage is TRBJ2-2; perhaps TRBD1 as D (6 bases). The CDR3 sequence is CASSQDSRGDTGELFF. The CDR3 region has the DNA TGCGCCAGCAGCCAAGACTCCAGGGGCGACACCGGGGAGCTGTTTTTT.